This T cell receptor beta chain was captured by sequencing in a study of T cell clones after liver transplantation. At the level of the study: Three of eight recipients were HCV-positive; others had non-autoimmune, non-viral indications. Standard immunosuppression, with no induction, continued until 12-24 months after transplant. Samples came pre-transplant, pre-randomization before withdrawal, and post-randomization after withdrawal ended.

Generated by immunoSEQ multiplex PCR, the TCRdb table keeps only in-frame clones and is missing some. This table has 6,000 to 9,000 clones, roughly 80% appearing once. Thawed unstimulated PBMCs were FACS-sorted by CD3, CD4 and CD8 into two populations. The CDR3 extends over 15 amino acids. The germline CDR1 and CDR2 sequences are MNHEY and SMNVEV (reference sequence). Germline trimming cut 0 bases from V and 8 bases from J; bases unmatched to any gene: 6. The chain recombines TRBV27 with TRBJ1-4; the match to TRBD1 covers 7 bases. The TCR comes from a human donor who received a liver transplant. The material was CD8+ T cells from blood, obtained before liver transplant. CDR3 bases: TGTGCCAGCAGTTTATCTGGACAGGATCCCGAAAAACTGTTTTTT. Its translation is CASSLSGQDPEKLFF.